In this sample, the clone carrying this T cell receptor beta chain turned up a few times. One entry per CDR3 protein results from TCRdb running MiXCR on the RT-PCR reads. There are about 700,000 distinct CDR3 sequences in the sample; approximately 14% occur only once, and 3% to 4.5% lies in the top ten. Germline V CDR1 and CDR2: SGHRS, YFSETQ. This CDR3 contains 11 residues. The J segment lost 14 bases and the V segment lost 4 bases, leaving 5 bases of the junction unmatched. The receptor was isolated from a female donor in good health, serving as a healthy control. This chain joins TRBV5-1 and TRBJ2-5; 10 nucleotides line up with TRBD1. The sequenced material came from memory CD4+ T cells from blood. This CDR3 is CASSEGQGFYF. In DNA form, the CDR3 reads TGCGCCAGCAGCGAGGGACAGGGGTTTTACTTC.